This T cell receptor beta chain was profiled in a study of early T cells in non-severe SARS-CoV-2 infection (dated by TCRdb to about 2021). Regarding the study in general: Because TCR sequencing relied on bulk RNA taken from unsorted whole blood, pairing of alpha and beta chains was not possible.

The receptor library was made with 5' RACE. Data came from a NextSeq 500. The TCR library protocol attached unique molecular identifiers to individual cDNA molecules to correct for sequencing error and PCR bias. Sequencing covered both TCR alpha and beta chains, and within each sample the abundances of alpha and beta sequences were tightly co-correlated. The study's own analysis went as follows. Decombinator V4 was used to perform V gene, J gene and CDR3 annotation of TCR sequences. Expanded TCRs were defined as changing significantly between any two time points under a Poisson model with p below 0.0001. Abundances of TCRs were expressed as counts per million after normalisation to the total number of TCRs sequenced in each sample. TRAV1-2 paired with TRAJ12, TRAJ20 or TRAJ33 defined MAIT TCRs, while TRAV10 paired with TRAJ18 defined iNKT TCRs. A search of VDJdb, accessed on 1 November 2021, was run for TCRs annotated to CMV, EBV and SARS-CoV-2, with TCRs annotated for multiple antigens excluded. Using fastp trimming at Q25 and MiXCR clonotype assembly, TCRdb reanalyzed the public sequencing data and kept in-frame beta chains. CDR3 protein sequences are deduplicated, and each keeps its most common genes and DNA. The V and J calls reflect TCRdb's pipeline rather than the authors' work. This sample comprises 70,000 to 85,000 distinct CDR3 sequences, less than 15% of them detected only once. Roughly 6% of the sample is in the top ten clones.

For this clonotype: Its antigen target is currently unknown. Per-base qualities were not stored, and no clone one base away is much larger.

The investigation overall reported the following: VDJdb matching was skewed toward anti-spike CD8 responses and likely underestimated virus-specific expansions by missing private and CD4 specificities.

Trimming takes 3 bases from V and 2 bases from J, and the germline ends sit 15 bases apart. The CDR3 goes from the cysteine to the phenylalanine over 15 residues. The retained sequence is limited to the CDR3, 45 bases, with the frame set at the first base. CDR1 and CDR2, looked up from the germline V gene, are SGHRS and YFSETQ. This was a case-control study nested in a cohort of healthcare workers in London, UK, who had nasopharyngeal swab PCR tests and blood samples taken every week. Healthcare workers were recruited during the week of the UK lockdown, between 23 and 31 March 2020, and followed weekly for up to roughly 15 weeks.

The chain is made from TRBV5-1 and TRBJ2-7, with the D assignment possibly TRBD1 or TRBD2, given 5 matching bases for each. The sequence derives from an adult who was a healthcare worker with PCR-confirmed SARS-CoV-2 infection or an uninfected control (not recorded which). The specimen sequenced was whole blood. The CDR3 in this case is CASSSGPTPAYEQYF. The nucleotide sequence reads as follows: TGCGCCAGCAGCTCGGGACCAACACCGGCCTACGAGCAGTACTTC.